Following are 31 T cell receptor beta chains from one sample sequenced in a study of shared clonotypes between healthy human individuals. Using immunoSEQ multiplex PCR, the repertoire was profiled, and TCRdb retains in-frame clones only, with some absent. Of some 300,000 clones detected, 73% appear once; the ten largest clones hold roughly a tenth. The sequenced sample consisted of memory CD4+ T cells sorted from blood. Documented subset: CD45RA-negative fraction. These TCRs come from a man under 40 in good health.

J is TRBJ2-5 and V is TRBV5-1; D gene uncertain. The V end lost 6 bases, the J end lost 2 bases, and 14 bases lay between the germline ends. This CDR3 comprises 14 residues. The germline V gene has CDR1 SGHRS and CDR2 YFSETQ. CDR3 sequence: CASTRSSVQETQYF. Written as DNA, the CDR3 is TGCGCCAGCACCCGGTCGTCAGTGCAAGAGACCCAGTACTTC.

CDR3 sequence: CASTERGWGYTF. In nucleotides, the CDR3 is TGTGCCAGCACGGAGAGGGGATGGGGCTACACCTTC. The chain recombines TRBV6-1 with TRBJ1-2, with D possibly being TRBD1 (5 bases). Germline-derived CDR1 and CDR2 are MNHNS and SASEGT. Trimming left V 7 bases short and J 8 bases short, with 14 bases between. CDR3 length: 12 residues.

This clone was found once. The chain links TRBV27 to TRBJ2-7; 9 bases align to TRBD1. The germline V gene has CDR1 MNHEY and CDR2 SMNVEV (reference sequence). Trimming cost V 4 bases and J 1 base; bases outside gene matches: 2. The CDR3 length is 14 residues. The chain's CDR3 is CASSSGQGSYEQYF. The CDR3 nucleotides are TGTGCCAGCAGTTCGGGACAGGGATCCTACGAGCAGTACTTC.

The CDR3 sequence: CASSRTSGRAYEQYF. The CDR3, as DNA: TGTGCCAGCAGCCGGACTAGCGGGAGGGCGTACGAGCAGTACTTC. The gene calls are TRBV5-8 and TRBJ2-7; 15 nucleotides line up with TRBD2. V shed 4 bases, J shed 4 bases, and the junction held 3 bases outside the gene matches. The CDR3 spans 15 residues. Germline CDR1 SGHTS, CDR2 YDEGEE.

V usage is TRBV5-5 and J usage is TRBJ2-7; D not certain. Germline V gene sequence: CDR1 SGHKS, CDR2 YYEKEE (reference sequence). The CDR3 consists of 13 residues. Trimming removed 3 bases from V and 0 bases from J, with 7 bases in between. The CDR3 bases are TGTGCCAGCAGCTCTCGTAGCTCCTACGAGCAGTACTTC. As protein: CASSSRSSYEQYF. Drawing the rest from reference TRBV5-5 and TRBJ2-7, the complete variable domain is DAGVTQSPTHLIKTRGQQVTLRCSPISGHKSVSWYQQVLGQGPQFIFQYYEKEERGRGNFPDRFSARQFPNYSSELNVNALLLGDSALYLCASSSRSSYEQYFGPGTRLTVT.

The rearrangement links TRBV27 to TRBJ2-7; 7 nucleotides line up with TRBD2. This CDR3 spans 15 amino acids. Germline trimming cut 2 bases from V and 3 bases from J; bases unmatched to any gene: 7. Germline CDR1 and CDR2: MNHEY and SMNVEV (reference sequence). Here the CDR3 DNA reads TGTGCCAGCAGTTTAGGCGGGAGCCCCTACTACGAGCAGTACTTC. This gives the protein CASSLGGSPYYEQYF.

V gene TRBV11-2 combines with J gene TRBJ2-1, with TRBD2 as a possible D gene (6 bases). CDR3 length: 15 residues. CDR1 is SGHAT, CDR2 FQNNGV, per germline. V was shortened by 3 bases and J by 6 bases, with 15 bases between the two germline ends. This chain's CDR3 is CASSFGASDGNEQFF. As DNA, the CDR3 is TGTGCCAGCAGCTTCGGGGCTAGCGATGGCAATGAGCAGTTCTTC.

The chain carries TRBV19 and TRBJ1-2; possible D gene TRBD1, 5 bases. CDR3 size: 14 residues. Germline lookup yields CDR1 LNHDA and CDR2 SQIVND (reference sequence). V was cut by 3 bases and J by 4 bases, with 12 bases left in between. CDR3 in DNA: TGTGCCAGTAGTATTGGCGGGGCAGCCTATGGCTACACCTTC. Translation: CASSIGGAAYGYTF.

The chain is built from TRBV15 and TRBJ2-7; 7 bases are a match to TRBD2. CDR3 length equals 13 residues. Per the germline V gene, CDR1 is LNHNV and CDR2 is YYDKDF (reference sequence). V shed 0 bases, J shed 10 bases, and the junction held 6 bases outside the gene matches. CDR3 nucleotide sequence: TGTGCCACCAGCAGAGATGGGGGGGACGCTCAGTACTTC. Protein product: CATSRDGGDAQYF.

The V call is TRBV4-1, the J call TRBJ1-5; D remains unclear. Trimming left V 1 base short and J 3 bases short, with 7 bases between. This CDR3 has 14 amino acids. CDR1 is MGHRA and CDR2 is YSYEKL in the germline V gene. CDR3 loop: CASSQGGPNQPQHF. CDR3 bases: TGCGCCAGCAGCCAAGGTGGGCCCAATCAGCCCCAGCATTTT.

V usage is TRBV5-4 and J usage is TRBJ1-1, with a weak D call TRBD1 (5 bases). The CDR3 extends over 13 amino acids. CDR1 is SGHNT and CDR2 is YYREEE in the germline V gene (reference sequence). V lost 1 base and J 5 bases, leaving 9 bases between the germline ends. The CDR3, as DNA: TGTGCCAGCAGCTTGACCGGGGGAACTGAAGCTTTCTTT. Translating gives CASSLTGGTEAFF.

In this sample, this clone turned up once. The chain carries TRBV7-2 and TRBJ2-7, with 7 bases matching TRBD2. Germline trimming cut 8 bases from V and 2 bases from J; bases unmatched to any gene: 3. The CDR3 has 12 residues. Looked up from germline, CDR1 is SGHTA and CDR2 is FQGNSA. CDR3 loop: CASGLDTYEQYF. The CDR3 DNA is TGTGCCAGCGGACTAGACACCTACGAGCAGTACTTC.

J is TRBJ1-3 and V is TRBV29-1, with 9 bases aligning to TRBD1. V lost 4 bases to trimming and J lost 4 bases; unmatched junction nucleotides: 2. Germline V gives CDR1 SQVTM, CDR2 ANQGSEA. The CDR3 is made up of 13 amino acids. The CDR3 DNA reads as TGCAGCGTTGGGGACAGGGCGGGAAACACCATATATTTT. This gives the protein CSVGDRAGNTIYF.

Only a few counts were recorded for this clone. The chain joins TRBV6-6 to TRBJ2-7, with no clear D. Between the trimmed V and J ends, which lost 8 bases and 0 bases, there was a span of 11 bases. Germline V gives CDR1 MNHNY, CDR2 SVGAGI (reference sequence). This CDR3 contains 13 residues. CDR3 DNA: TGTGCCAGCTCAGACTTCGTCTCCTACGAGCAGTACTTC. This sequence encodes CASSDFVSYEQYF.

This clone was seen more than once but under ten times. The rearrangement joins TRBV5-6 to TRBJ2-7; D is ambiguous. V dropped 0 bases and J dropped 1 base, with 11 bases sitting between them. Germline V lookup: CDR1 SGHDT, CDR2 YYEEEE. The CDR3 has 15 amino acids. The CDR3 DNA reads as TGTGCCAGCAGCTTGGCCGGGCCTGGTTCCTACGAGCAGTACTTC. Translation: CASSLAGPGSYEQYF.

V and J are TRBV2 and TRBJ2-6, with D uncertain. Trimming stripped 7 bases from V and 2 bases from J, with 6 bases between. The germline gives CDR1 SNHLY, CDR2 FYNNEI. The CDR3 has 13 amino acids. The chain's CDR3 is CASTDTGANVLTF. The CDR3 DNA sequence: TGTGCCAGCACGGATACTGGGGCCAACGTCCTGACTTTC. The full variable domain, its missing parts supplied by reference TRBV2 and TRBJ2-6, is EPEVTQTPSHQVTQMGQEVILRCVPISNHLYFYWYRQILGQKVEFLVSFYNNEISEKSEIFDDQFSVERPDGSNFTLKIRSTKLEDSAMYFCASTDTGANVLTFGAGSRLTVL.

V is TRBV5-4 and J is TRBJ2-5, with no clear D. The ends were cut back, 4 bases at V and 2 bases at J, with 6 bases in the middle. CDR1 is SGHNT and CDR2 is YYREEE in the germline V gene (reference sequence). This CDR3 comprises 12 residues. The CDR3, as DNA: TGTGCCAGCAGCAAGAATCAAGAGACCCAGTACTTC. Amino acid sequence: CASSKNQETQYF.

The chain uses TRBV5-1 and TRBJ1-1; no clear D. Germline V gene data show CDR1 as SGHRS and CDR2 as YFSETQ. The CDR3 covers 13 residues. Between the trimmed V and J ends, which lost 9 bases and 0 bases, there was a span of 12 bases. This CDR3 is CATSPTVNTEAFF. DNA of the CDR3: TGCGCCACTTCCCCAACCGTGAACACTGAAGCTTTCTTT.

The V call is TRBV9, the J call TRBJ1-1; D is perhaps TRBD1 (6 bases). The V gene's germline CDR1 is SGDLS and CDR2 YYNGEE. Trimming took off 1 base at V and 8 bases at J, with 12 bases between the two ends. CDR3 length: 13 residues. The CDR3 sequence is CASSVKADSEAFF. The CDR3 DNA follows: TGTGCCAGCAGCGTAAAGGCGGACAGCGAAGCTTTCTTT.

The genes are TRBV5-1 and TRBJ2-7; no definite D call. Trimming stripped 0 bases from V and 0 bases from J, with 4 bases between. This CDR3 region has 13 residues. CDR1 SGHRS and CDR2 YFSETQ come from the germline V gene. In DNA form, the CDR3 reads TGCGCCAGCAGCTTGGGGAGCTCCTACGAGCAGTACTTC. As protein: CASSLGSSYEQYF.

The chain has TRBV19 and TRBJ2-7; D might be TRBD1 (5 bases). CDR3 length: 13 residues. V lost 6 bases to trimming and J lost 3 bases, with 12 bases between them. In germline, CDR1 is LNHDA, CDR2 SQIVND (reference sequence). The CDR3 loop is CASSPATVYEQYF. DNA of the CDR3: TGTGCCAGTAGCCCGGCGACAGTCTACGAGCAGTACTTC.

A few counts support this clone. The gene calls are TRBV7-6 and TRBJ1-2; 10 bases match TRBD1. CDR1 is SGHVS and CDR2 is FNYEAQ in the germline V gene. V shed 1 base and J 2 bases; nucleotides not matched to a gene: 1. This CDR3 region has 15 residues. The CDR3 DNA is TGTGCCAGCAGCTTAGGGGACAGGGGAAACTATGGCTACACCTTC. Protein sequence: CASSLGDRGNYGYTF. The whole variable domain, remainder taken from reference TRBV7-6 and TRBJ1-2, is GAGVSQSPRYKVTKRGQDVALRCDPISGHVSLYWYRQALGQGPEFLTYFNYEAQQDKSGLPNDRFSAERPEGSISTLTIQRTEQRDSAMYRCASSLGDRGNYGYTFGSGTRLTVV.

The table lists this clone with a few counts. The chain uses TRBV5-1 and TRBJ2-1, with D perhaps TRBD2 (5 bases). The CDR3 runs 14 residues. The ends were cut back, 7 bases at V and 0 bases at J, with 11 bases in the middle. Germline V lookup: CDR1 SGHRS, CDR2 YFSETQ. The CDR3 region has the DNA TGCGCCAGCGGGAGCGGAGTCTCCTACAATGAGCAGTTCTTC. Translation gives CASGSGVSYNEQFF. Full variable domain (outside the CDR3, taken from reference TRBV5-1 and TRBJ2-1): KAGVTQTPRYLIKTRGQQVTLSCSPISGHRSVSWYQQTPGQGLQFLFEYFSETQRNKGNFPGRFSGRQFSNSRSEMNVSTLELGDSALYLCASGSGVSYNEQFFGPGTRLTVL.

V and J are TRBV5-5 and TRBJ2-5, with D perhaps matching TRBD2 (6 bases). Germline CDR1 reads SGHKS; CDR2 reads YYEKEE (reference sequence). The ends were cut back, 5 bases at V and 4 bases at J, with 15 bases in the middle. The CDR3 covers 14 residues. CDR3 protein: CASRIGGVGETQYF. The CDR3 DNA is TGTGCCAGCAGGATCGGCGGGGTTGGAGAGACCCAGTACTTC. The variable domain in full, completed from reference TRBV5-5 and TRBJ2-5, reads DAGVTQSPTHLIKTRGQQVTLRCSPISGHKSVSWYQQVLGQGPQFIFQYYEKEERGRGNFPDRFSARQFPNYSSELNVNALLLGDSALYLCASRIGGVGETQYFGPGTRLLVL.

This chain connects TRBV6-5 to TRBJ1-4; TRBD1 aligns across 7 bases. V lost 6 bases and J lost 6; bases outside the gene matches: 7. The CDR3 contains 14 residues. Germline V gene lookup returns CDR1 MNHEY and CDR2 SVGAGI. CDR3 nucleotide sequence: TGTGCCAGCAGAAGCCGGGACAGATATGAAAAACTGTTTTTT. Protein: CASRSRDRYEKLFF.

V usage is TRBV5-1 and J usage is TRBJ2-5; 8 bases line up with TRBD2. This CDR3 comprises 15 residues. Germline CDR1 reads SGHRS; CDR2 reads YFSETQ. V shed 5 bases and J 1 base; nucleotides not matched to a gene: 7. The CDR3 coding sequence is TGCGCCAGCAGTATGGGACTAGACCTCCAAGAGACCCAGTACTTC. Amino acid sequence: CASSMGLDLQETQYF. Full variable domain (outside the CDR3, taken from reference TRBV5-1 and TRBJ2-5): KAGVTQTPRYLIKTRGQQVTLSCSPISGHRSVSWYQQTPGQGLQFLFEYFSETQRNKGNFPGRFSGRQFSNSRSEMNVSTLELGDSALYLCASSMGLDLQETQYFGPGTRLLVL.

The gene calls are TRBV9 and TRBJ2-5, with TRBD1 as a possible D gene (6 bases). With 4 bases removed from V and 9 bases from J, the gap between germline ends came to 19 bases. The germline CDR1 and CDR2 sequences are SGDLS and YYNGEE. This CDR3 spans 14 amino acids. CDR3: CASSPRDTVGAQYF. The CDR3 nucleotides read TGTGCCAGCAGCCCACGGGACACCGTGGGGGCCCAGTACTTC.

The CDR3 nucleotides are TGCGCCAGCAGCCCCGGACTAGCGGGAGTCTCCGAGCAGTACTTC. The encoded protein is CASSPGLAGVSEQYF. The chain uses TRBV5-1 and TRBJ2-7; TRBD2 matches 13 bases. The CDR3 is 15 residues long. V dropped 4 bases and J dropped 6; count of bases not matched to a gene: 7. Germline values: CDR1 SGHRS, CDR2 YFSETQ.

CDR3 region: CATSSRQGAFYEQYF. DNA of the CDR3: TGTGCCACCAGCAGCCGACAGGGGGCATTTTACGAGCAGTACTTC. The chain is built from TRBV15 and TRBJ2-7; 10 bases align to TRBD1. The CDR3 runs 15 residues. Unmatched junction bases numbered 6, after V lost 3 bases and J lost 4 bases. The germline CDR1 and CDR2 sequences are LNHNV and YYDKDF (reference sequence). The complete variable domain, with remaining parts taken from reference TRBV15 and TRBJ2-7, reads DAMVIQNPRYQVTQFGKPVTLSCSQTLNHNVMYWYQQKSSQAPKLLFHYYDKDFNNEADTPDNFQSRRPNTSFCFLDIRSPGLGDTAMYLCATSSRQGAFYEQYFGPGTRLTVT.

CDR3 residues: CASSFRGAGAYNEQFF. Here the CDR3 DNA reads TGCGCCAGCAGCTTTCGCGGAGCGGGAGCCTACAATGAGCAGTTCTTC. The rearrangement links TRBV5-1 to TRBJ2-1; TRBD2 matches at 8 bases. V lost 2 bases to trimming and J lost 2 bases; unmatched junction nucleotides: 6. This CDR3 contains 16 residues. Germline V CDR1 and CDR2: SGHRS, YFSETQ.

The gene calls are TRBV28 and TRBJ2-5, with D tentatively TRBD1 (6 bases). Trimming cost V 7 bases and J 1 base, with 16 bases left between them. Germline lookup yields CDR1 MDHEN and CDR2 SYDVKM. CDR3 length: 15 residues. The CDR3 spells CASNFVDRVQETQYF. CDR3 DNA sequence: TGTGCCAGCAATTTTGTGGACAGAGTCCAAGAGACCCAGTACTTC.